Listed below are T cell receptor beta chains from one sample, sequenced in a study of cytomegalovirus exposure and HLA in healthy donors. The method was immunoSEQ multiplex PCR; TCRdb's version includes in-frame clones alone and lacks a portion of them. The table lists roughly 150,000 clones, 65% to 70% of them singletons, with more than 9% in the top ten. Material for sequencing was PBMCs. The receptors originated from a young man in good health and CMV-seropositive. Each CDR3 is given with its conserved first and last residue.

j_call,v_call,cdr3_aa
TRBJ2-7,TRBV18,CASSPLRGLYEQYF
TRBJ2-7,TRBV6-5,CASSYSIDRAYEQYF
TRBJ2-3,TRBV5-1,CASSFLGFGADTQYF
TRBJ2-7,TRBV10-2,CASSGTSGTEQYF
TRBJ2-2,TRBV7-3,CASSFISGGELFF
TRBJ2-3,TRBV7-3,CASSSTSGAQYF
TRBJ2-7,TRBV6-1,CAVSVPEQYF
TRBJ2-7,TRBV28,CASSSQGSYEQYF
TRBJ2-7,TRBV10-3,CAIRRKRIYSYEQYF
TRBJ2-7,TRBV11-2,CASSLPRLAGVPYEQYF
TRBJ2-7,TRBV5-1,CASSLDLGRSYEQYF
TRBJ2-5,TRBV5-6,CASTGTSVSAGINDF
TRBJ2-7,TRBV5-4,CASSLDGGTYEQYF
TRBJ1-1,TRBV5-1,CASSLATGGYMNTEAFF
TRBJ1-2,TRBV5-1,CASSLGQGWGDATYTF
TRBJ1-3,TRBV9,CASSYTGISGNTIYF
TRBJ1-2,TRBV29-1,CSAGQSGSDTF
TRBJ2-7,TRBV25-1,CASSESGARSYEQYF
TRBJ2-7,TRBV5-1,CASSLNGNAGGPDEQYF
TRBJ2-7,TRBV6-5,CASSSLYHEQYF
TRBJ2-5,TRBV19,CASRTVVESETQYF
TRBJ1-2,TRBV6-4,CASVLCYTF
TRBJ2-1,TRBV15,CATSRERERYNEQFF
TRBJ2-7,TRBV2,CASSYSYEQYF
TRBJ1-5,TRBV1,CTSSQGAGWWNQPQHF
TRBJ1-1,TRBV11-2,CASSLGYGGGTEAFF
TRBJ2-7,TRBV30,CAWSVGGGASEQYF
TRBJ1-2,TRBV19,CASSTQNRGGYGYTF
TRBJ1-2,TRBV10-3,CAISEGGTGIGVYGYTF
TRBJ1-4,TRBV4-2,CASSQDGTLNEKLFF
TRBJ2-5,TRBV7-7,CASSLGLVGQETQYF
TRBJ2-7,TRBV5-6,CASSGGQGAGYEQYF
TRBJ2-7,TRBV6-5,CASSSGTLYEQYF
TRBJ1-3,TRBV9,CASSVALSSGTGVGNTIYF
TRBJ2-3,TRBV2,CASSPGLAGPPDTQYF
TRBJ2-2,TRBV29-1,CSAYLRQRGTGGSAGELFF
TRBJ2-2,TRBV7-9,CASRRDSWTGELFF
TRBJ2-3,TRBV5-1,CASSTGLAPDTDTQYF
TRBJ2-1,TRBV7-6,CASSFAPEGEYNEQFF
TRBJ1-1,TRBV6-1,CASSGGTGRNEAFF
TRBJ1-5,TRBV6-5,CASSYRGNSNQPQHF
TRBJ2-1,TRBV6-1,CASRAGSYNEQFF
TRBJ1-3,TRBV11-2,CASSLERNRAHDSGNTIYF
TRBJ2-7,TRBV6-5,CASSYSRVYERYF
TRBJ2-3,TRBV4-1,CASSQVTRGGIDTQYF